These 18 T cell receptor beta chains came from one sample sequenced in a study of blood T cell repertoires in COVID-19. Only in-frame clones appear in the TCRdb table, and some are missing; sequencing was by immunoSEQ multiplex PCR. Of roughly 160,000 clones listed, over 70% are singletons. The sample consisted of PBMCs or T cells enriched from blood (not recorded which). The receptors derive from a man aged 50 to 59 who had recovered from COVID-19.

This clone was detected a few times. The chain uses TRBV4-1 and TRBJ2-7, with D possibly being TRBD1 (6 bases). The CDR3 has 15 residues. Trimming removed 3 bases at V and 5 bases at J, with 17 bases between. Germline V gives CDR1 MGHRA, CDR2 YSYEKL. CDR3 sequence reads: CASSQQGQWVDEQYF. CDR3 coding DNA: TGCGCCAGCAGCCAGCAGGGACAATGGGTGGACGAGCAGTACTTC.

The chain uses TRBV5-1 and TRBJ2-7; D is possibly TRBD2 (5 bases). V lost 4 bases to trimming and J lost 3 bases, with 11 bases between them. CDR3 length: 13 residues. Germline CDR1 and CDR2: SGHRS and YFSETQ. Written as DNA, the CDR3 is TGCGCCAGCAGCCTTGGGAGCGTCTACGAGCAGTACTTC. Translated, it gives CASSLGSVYEQYF.

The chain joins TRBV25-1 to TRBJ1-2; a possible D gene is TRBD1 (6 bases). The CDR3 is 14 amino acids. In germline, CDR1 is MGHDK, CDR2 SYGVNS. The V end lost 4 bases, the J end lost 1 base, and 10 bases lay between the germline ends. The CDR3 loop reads CASSGQQGNYGYTF. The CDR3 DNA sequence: TGTGCCAGCAGTGGCCAACAGGGTAACTATGGCTACACCTTC.

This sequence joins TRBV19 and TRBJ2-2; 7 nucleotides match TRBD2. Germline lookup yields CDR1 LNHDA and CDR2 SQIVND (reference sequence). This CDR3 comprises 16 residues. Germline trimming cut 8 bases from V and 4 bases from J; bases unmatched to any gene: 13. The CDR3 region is CASSITATSSTGELFF. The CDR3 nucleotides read TGTGCCAGTTCCATTACCGCGACTAGCAGCACCGGGGAGCTGTTTTTT.

The CDR3 is CSVGVTAGGNSNQPQHF. DNA for the CDR3: TGCAGCGTTGGGGTGACAGCCGGTGGGAATAGCAATCAGCCCCAGCATTTT. J is TRBJ1-5 and V is TRBV29-1; possible D gene TRBD1, 5 bases. The ends were cut back, 4 bases at V and 0 bases at J, with 19 bases in the middle. CDR1 and CDR2 (germline): SQVTM, ANQGSEA. The CDR3 runs to 17 residues.

Here the CDR3 DNA reads TGTGCCAGCAGCCAAGGCGGGGTGAACACCGGGGAGCTGTTTTTT. It encodes CASSQGGVNTGELFF. The chain carries TRBV3-1 (or the pseudogene TRBV3-2) and TRBJ2-2; D perhaps matches TRBD2 (6 bases). V dropped 1 base and J dropped 1 base, with 7 bases sitting between them. Germline CDR1 is LGHDT and CDR2 is YNNKEL (reference sequence). The CDR3 length is 15 residues.

This CDR3 reads CASSPEAGGYEQYF. The DNA of the CDR3 is TGTGCCAGCTCACCAGAGGCGGGGGGCTACGAGCAGTACTTC. The V call is TRBV18, the J call TRBJ2-7, with 8 positions matching TRBD2. CDR1 is KGHSH and CDR2 is LQKENI in the germline V gene. Trimming took 2 bases from V and 3 from J; bases not matched to a gene: 3. The CDR3 contains 14 residues.

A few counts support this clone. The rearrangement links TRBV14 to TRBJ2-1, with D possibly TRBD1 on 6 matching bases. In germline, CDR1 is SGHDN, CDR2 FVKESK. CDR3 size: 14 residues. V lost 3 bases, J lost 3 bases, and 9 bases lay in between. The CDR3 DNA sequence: TGTGCCAGCAGCCAGGCACAGGGCTACAATGAGCAGTTCTTC. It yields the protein CASSQAQGYNEQFF.

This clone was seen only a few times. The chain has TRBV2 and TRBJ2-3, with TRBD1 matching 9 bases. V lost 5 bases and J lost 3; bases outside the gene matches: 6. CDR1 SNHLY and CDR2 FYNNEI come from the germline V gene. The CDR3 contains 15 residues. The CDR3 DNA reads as TGTGCCAGCAGTTCCCGAGGGACAGGGACAGATACGCAGTATTTT. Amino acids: CASSSRGTGTDTQYF.

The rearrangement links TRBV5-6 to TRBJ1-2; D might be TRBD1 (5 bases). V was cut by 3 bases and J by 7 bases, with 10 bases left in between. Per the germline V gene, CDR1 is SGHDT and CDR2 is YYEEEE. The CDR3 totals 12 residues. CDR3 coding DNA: TGTGCCAGCAGCTCAAGGGGTTTTGGCTACACCTTC. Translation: CASSSRGFGYTF.

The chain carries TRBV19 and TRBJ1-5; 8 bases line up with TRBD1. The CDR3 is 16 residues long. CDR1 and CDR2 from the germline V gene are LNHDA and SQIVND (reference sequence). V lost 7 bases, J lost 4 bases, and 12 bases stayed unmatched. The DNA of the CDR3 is TGTGCCAGTAACCCGACAGGGGTCGGAAGAAATCAGCCCCAGCATTTT. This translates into CASNPTGVGRNQPQHF.

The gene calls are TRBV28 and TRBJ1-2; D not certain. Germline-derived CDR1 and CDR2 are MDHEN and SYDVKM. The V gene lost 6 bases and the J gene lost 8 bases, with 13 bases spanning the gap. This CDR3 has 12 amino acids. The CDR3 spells CASSDPGFGYTF. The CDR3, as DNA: TGTGCCAGCAGCGACCCAGGCTTCGGCTACACCTTC.

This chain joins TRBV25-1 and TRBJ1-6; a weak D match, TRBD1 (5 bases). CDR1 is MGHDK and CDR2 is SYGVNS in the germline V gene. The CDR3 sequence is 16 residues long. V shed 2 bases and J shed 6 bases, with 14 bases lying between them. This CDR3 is CASSEPQGLGNSPLHF. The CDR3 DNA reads TGTGCCAGCAGTGAACCGCAGGGTTTGGGTAATTCACCCCTCCACTTT.

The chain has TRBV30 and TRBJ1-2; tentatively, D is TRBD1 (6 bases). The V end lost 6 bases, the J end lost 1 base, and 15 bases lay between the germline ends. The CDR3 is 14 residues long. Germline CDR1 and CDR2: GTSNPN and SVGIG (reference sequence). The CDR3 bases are TGTGCCTGCCGACAGGACCGACTTAACTATGGCTACACCTTC. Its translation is CACRQDRLNYGYTF.

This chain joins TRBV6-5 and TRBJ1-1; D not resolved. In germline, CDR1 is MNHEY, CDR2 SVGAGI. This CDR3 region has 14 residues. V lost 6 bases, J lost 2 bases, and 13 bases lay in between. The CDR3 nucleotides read TGTGCCAGCAGGAGAATTGGGCCAAACACTGAAGCTTTCTTT. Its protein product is CASRRIGPNTEAFF.

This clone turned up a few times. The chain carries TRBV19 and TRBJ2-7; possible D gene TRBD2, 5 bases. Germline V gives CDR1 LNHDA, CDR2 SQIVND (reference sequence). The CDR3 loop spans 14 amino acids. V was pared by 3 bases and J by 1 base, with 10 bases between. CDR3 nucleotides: TGTGCCAGTAGTATGGGTCTAGCTTCCTACGAGCAGTACTTC. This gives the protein CASSMGLASYEQYF.

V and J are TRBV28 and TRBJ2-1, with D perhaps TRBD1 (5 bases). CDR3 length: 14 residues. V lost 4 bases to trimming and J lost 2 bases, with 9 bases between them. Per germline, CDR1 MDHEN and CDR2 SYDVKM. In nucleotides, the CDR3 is TGTGCCAGCAGTTCGCAGGGTCCCTACAATGAGCAGTTCTTC. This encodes CASSSQGPYNEQFF.

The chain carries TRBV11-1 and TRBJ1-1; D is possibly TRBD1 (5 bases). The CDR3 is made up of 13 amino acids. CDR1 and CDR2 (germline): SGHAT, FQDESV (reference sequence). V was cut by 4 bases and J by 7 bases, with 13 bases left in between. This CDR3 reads CASSSQQEGEAFF. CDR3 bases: TGTGCCAGCAGCTCGCAACAGGAGGGTGAAGCTTTCTTT. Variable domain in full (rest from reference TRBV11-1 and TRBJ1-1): EAEVAQSPRYKITEKSQAVAFWCDPISGHATLYWYRQILGQGPELLVQFQDESVVDDSQLPKDRFSAERLKGVDSTLKIQPAELGDSAMYLCASSSQQEGEAFFGQGTRLTVV.